This T cell receptor beta chain was captured by sequencing in a study of breast tumors, draining lymph nodes, adjacent tissues. Germline CDR1 is DFQATT and CDR2 is SNEGSKA (reference sequence). The V gene lost 1 base and the J gene lost 7 bases, with 13 bases spanning the gap. CDR3 size: 14 residues. TCRdb processed the multiplex PCR reads anew with MiXCR; each CDR3 protein has one entry. The sample comprises tens of thousands of distinct CDR3 sequences, under 50% of which are singletons, and roughly 10% rests with the top ten. The V and J genes are TRBV20-1 and TRBJ1-4; D is undetermined. The sequence came from a female donor with breast cancer. Some clones in this sample may be carry-over from other donors' samples. Sequencing was done on a sample of breast tumor tissue. The CDR3 bases are TGCAGTGCTAGAGCGCCGGGAGGGCCTGAAAAACTGTTTTTT. Encoded protein: CSARAPGGPEKLFF.